These T cell receptor beta chains were read from a single sample in a study of shared clonotypes between healthy human individuals. Some clones are missing from TCRdb's copy, which holds only in-frame ones; the method was immunoSEQ multiplex PCR. The sample records about 2.3 million clones, about nine tenths being singletons. Source material: naive CD4+ T cells from PBMCs. These receptors all stem from a man aged 18 to 29 in good health. Some clones in this sample may be carry-over from other donors' samples. Each CDR3 is given with its conserved first and last residue. D genes are given only for firm matches. Part of the rows lack a size; the others show once, few, many or a class for expanded clones.

CDR3 length	V gene	clone size	J gene	D gene	CDR3 DNA	CDR3 protein
13	TRBV29-1	.	TRBJ2-1	.	TGCAGCGTTGAAGGCCGGATCCGCCGTGAGCAGTTCTTC	CSVEGRIRREQFF
15	TRBV21-1	.	TRBJ1-2	.	TGTGCCAGGGTAAACCCGGGACAGGACTTCTATGGCTACACCTTC	CARVNPGQDFYGYTF
15	TRBV9	.	TRBJ2-1	.	TGTGCCAGCAGCGTAGGAGGGCTAGCGAGGGGTGAGCAGTTCTTC	CASSVGGLARGEQFF
14	TRBV28	.	TRBJ2-5	.	TGTGCCAGCAGTTTGGGCACCCTCCAAGAGACCCAGTACTTC	CASSLGTLQETQYF
16	TRBV7-3	once	TRBJ2-5	TRBD2	TGTGCCAGCAGCTTACACCGGACTAGCGGCCAAGAGACCCAGTACTTC	CASSLHRTSGQETQYF
13	TRBV9	once	TRBJ1-4	.	TGTGCCAGCAGCGTTCGAGGGGGTGAAAAACTGTTTTTT	CASSVRGGEKLFF
13	TRBV5-1	.	TRBJ1-2	TRBD1	TGCGCCAGCAGCTCCGGACAGGCGGGCGGCTACACCTTC	CASSSGQAGGYTF
13	TRBV29-1	.	TRBJ1-2	TRBD1	TGCAGCGTTGGAACAGGGGGCTACTATGGCTACACCTTC	CSVGTGGYYGYTF
15	TRBV25-1	.	TRBJ1-2	TRBD1	TGTGCCAGCAGTGAATATGGACAGGGGTCGGAAGGCTACACCTTC	CASSEYGQGSEGYTF
15	TRBV5-1	.	TRBJ2-5	.	TGCGCCAGCAGCTTGGTGGGGGGATTACAAGAGACCCAGTACTTC	CASSLVGGLQETQYF
16	TRBV2	.	TRBJ2-3	.	TGTGCCAGCAGACGTCGGTCCCGAATAAGCACAGATACGCAGTATTTT	CASRRRSRISTDTQYF
15	TRBV5-4	.	TRBJ2-1	TRBD2	TGTGCCACACAGAGCGGGACTAGCTCCTACAATGAGCAGTTCTTC	CATQSGTSSYNEQFF
15	TRBV4-3	.	TRBJ1-2	.	TGCGCCAGCAGCCAAGTTCGCGAGCCTTACTATGGCTACACCTTC	CASSQVREPYYGYTF
16	TRBV6-5	.	TRBJ2-7	TRBD2	TGTGCCAGCAGTTACGGTGCTAGCGGAGTCTCCTACGAGCAGTACTTC	CASSYGASGVSYEQYF
14	TRBV12-5	once	TRBJ1-3	.	TGTGCTAGTGGTTTGGAACCCGGACACAACACCATATATTTT	CASGLEPGHNTIYF
17	TRBV4-1	.	TRBJ2-7	TRBD1	TGCGCCAGCAGCCAAGTTCTAAGGGGACAGGGGGGGAAGGAGCAGTACTTC	CASSQVLRGQGGKEQYF
12	TRBV19	once	TRBJ1-5	.	TGTGCCGAACGGGGGAATAGCCAGCCCCAGCATTTT	CAERGNSQPQHF
15	TRBV5-6	.	TRBJ2-3	.	TGTGCCAGCAGCTTGGGGGCCCTCGGGACAGATACGCAGTATTTT	CASSLGALGTDTQYF
15	TRBV27	.	TRBJ2-3	.	TGTGCCAGCAGTACAATCCGGACTTACACAGATACGCAGTATTTT	CASSTIRTYTDTQYF
11	TRBV20-1	few	TRBJ1-3	.	TGCAGTGCCCCGACGGGAAACACCATATATTTT	CSAPTGNTIYF
14	TRBV10-3	once	TRBJ1-1	.	TGTGCCATCACTAACAGGGAAACGAACACTGAAGCTTTCTTT	CAITNRETNTEAFF
13	TRBV19	.	TRBJ1-4	.	TGTGCCAGTAGCCTCAATGTCCTTGAAAAACTGTTTTTT	CASSLNVLEKLFF
15	TRBV6-5	.	TRBJ2-3	TRBD1	TGTGCCAGCAGTTCCCTGGGACAGGGGAAAGATACGCAGTATTTT	CASSSLGQGKDTQYF
17	TRBV5-1	.	TRBJ2-1	TRBD2	TGCGCCAGCAGCATGGGACTAGCGGGAGTCTGGTACAATGAGCAGTTCTTC	CASSMGLAGVWYNEQFF
14	TRBV28	.	TRBJ2-3	.	TGTGCCTCGGTCGCGGGGTGGAGCACAGATACGCAGTATTTT	CASVAGWSTDTQYF
16	TRBV18	.	TRBJ2-3	TRBD1	TGTGCCAGCTCCCAAAACCACAGGGGGAACACAGATACGCAGTATTTT	CASSQNHRGNTDTQYF
19	TRBV5-1	.	TRBJ2-1	TRBD2	TGCGCCAGCAGCTTCGGGCTAGCGGGAGGGCCATCTTCCTACAATGAGCAGTTCTTC	CASSFGLAGGPSSYNEQFF
17	TRBV7-2	.	TRBJ2-1	TRBD2	TGTGCCAGCAGCTCCCTGGGACTAGCGGGATCCTACAATGAGCAGTTCTTC	CASSSLGLAGSYNEQFF
14	TRBV10-3	.	TRBJ2-1	TRBD2	TGTGCCATCGCAGTAGCGGGGGGCGACAATGAGCAGTTCTTC	CAIAVAGGDNEQFF
17	TRBV28	.	TRBJ2-7	TRBD2	TGTGCCAGCAGTCGGAGGCCTAGCGGGAGTTGGGTATACGAGCAGTACTTC	CASSRRPSGSWVYEQYF
16	TRBV9	.	TRBJ2-1	TRBD1	TGTGCCAGCAGCGCCCCAACCGGGACAGAAATTAATGAGCAGTTCTTC	CASSAPTGTEINEQFF
16	TRBV5-1	.	TRBJ1-4	.	TGCGCCAGCAGCCGGGGGGAGACCGCGACTAATGAAAAACTGTTTTTT	CASSRGETATNEKLFF
15	TRBV9	.	TRBJ2-2	TRBD1	TGTGCCAGCAGCGTACGGACAGGGGGGACCGGGGAGCTGTTTTTT	CASSVRTGGTGELFF
15	TRBV5-4	.	TRBJ2-1	TRBD2	TGTGCCAGCAGCCCGTATCCTAGCGGGACCGATGAGCAGTTCTTC	CASSPYPSGTDEQFF
16	TRBV5-1	.	TRBJ2-7	.	TGCGCCAGCAGCCCGGCGGAGCCCCCCACGTCCTACGAGCAGTACTTC	CASSPAEPPTSYEQYF
17	TRBV28	.	TRBJ1-4	.	TGTGCCAGCAGTATCGTCCGGGGGGCAGCAACTAATGAAAAACTGTTTTTT	CASSIVRGAATNEKLFF